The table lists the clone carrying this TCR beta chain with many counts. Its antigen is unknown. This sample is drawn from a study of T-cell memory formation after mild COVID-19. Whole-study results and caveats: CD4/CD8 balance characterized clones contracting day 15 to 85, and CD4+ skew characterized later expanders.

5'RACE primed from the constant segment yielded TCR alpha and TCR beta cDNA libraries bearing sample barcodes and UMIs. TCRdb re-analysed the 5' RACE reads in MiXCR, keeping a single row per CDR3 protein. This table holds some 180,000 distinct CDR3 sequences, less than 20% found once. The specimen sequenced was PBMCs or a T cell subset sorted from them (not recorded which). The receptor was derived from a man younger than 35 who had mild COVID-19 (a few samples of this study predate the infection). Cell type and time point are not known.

CDR3 region: CASSPGRGVGQPQHF. In nucleotides, the CDR3 is TGTGCCAGCAGCCCCGGACGCGGAGTAGGGCAGCCCCAGCATTTT. The chain joins TRBV7-3 to TRBJ1-5; D gene ambiguous. V was shortened by 5 bases and J by 7 bases, with 18 bases between the two germline ends. The CDR3 extends over 15 amino acids. Germline-derived CDR1 and CDR2 are SGHTA and FQGTGA.